This TCR beta chain was identified during a study of cytomegalovirus exposure and HLA in healthy donors (dated by TCRdb to the late 2010s). With respect to the entire study: An earlier analysis of some 550 of the donors reported 250 to 300 Gb of sequence data and about 100 million unique TCR beta sequences from about 200 million T cells. Besides the first cohort of under 700 subjects, a separate validation cohort made up of 120 different subjects was used. Roughly five DR-DQ haplotypes were handled as single units for association and clustering because linkage in the cohort was strong. An earlier analysis of 500 to 650 of the donors applied high-throughput TCR beta sequencing to assess whether each TCR beta V gene segment acted as functional or pseudogenic. Among the approximately 400 genotyped donors, approximately 81% belonged to the genetic ancestry cluster associated with self-reported Caucasian donors. Typing coverage differed by locus: A, B, C, DRB1 and DQB1 were typed in roughly 620-640 donors, DQA1 in about 510, DPA1 in approximately 610, and DPB1 in 400 to 480. HLA typing included class I and class II loci at four-digit resolution. The study aimed to test whether cataloging public T cell receptors could reveal signatures of past pathogen exposure. A later genetic analysis used genome-wide SNP genotypes for about 65% of the 666 donors, treating that subset as a discovery cohort. A later analysis re-analyzed previously published TCR beta repertoires from roughly 630 donors and added high-resolution HLA genotyping to study TCR occurrence patterns. Among over 350 genotyped donors of the cohort, an average of approximately 230,000 unique TCR beta nucleotide sequences were sequenced per donor, 15% to 20% of them non-productive. The study profiled the T cell repertoires of some 610 subjects by immunosequencing and related them to cytomegalovirus serostatus. In the later analysis, no new phenotypic data were used to find candidate immune exposures; instead, reliance was placed on TCR beta sequences and their occurrence across donors. Approximately 300 gigabases of sequencing data and 70 million to 100 million unique TCR sequences made up an early release that covered around 640 HLA-typed donors. Donor age, sex, ethnicity and CMV serostatus were compiled alongside the repertoire data. Every discovery cohort repertoire had been produced on one sequencing platform. To predict cytomegalovirus infection status, the study combined high-throughput TCR immunosequencing, statistical association of individual TCRs with disease status, and machine learning.

What the work shows at the level of the full study, not this receptor alone: An earlier analysis of around 540 of the donors showed that most TCR beta V segments appeared in productive rearrangements either about 87% or about 30% of the time, which broadly matched IMGT annotations. An association between a missense DCLRE1C variant and V-gene and J-gene trimming of TCR beta chains was found in a later genetic analysis and replicated in an independent cohort. In a later analysis, TCR association rates were found to vary across HLA loci, with the most associated TCRs seen for DRB1 alleles and the fewest for HLA-C alleles. The sequencing pipeline was judged likely to have produced a cluster of highly shared sequence variants as a technical artifact. According to a later analysis, most CMV-associated TCR beta chains appeared to be HLA-restricted, and the HLA associations seemed to be driven largely by CMV exposure. The study gave a list of 150 to 200 TCR beta chains associated with cytomegalovirus. Because HLA typing was unavailable for some donors at each locus, only the typed subset was used in association tests. Linkage disequilibrium might explain the correlated functional status among segregating V segments, but an unknown experimental factor could not be ruled out. A further reported finding was that TCR beta sequences accurately predicted the HLA-A and HLA-B alleles for most subjects in the first cohort. When HLA alleles, especially DR and DQ, strongly co-occurred, attributing TCR associations to individual alleles was difficult. Across donors, most TCR sequences were observed very rarely, whereas some public TCRs were present in many individuals. A few of the identified cytomegalovirus-associated TCR beta chains were confirmed in vitro to be specific for cytomegalovirus antigens. Compared with the approximately 710-donor mean, donors in an Asian-associated ancestry cluster had fewer N-insertions in productive TCRs, according to a later genetic analysis. This cohort had only TCR beta chains sequenced, and the lack of alpha or paired-chain data limited which features could be detected. According to a later analysis, parvovirus B19, influenza, CMV and Epstein-Barr virus appeared linked to several top co-occurrence clusters. For the cohort, immune exposure information was limited to CMV serostatus. According to the authors, the approach could potentially be generalized to other disease states and immunological phenotypes. Compared with equally common non-associated chains, HLA-associated TCR beta chains in a later analysis were more clonally expanded and had lower generation probabilities. Specific HLA alleles were associated with around 18,000 TCR beta sequences at a false discovery rate of 0.05 in a later analysis. The classifier was reported to diagnose cytomegalovirus status with high specificity and sensitivity in both the original cohort and the validation cohort. Because counts were too low, roughly 17 rarely observed V segments, including chromosome 9 orphons, were left out of the earlier analysis of a few hundred of the donors. Presence/absence analyses assumed roughly uniform sequencing depth across donors, an assumption that may not hold. Because the 87-base-pair reads could not distinguish some IMGT-functional V segments, including TRBV6-2 and TRBV6-3, those segments were excluded.

Libraries were made using the immunoSEQ multiplex PCR assay. A mixture of 60 forward primers for TCR Vbeta segments and 13 reverse primers for TCR Jbeta segments was used in the multiplex PCR. A multiplex PCR assay on genomic DNA amplified the CDR3 region of rearranged TCR beta genes. Amplified TCR beta libraries were sequenced as 87-base-pair reads on the Illumina HiSeq System. In the original analysis: A later analysis counted approximately 76 million unique TCR beta chains across the 550 to 800 repertoires, and approximately 11 million of these chains were shared by at least two donors. Raw reads were error-corrected and collapsed into unique sequences with a nearest-neighbor algorithm that merged closely related sequences to remove PCR and sequencing errors. Alignment of CDR3 sequences to IMGT reference sequences was used to assign V, D and J gene segments. For a sequence to be retained, a match of at least six nucleotides was required to both a V gene segment and a J gene segment. A rearrangement counted as productive if the CDR3 had no stop codons and remained in frame with V and J, and every other rearrangement counted as non-productive. Following IMGT convention, CDR3 was defined as the stretch from the second conserved V-encoded cysteine up to the conserved J-encoded phenylalanine. In an earlier analysis of roughly 580 of the donors, sequences lacking an unambiguous match to a single V gene segment were excluded. An earlier analysis of several hundred of the donors classified V segments as functional when productive rearrangements were above 56.7% and as segregating when the standard deviation between donors was above 5%. To diagnose cytomegalovirus status from the catalog of TCR beta chain sequences, a statistical classification framework was built. V and J gene assignment, in a later analysis, came from comparing TCR nucleotide sequences with IMGT/GENE-DB human TR gene sequences. Using the TCRdist pipeline, a later analysis assigned CDR3 sequences along with most-parsimonious VDJ recombination scenarios. In a later analysis, each TCR beta chain was defined by its CDR3 amino acid sequence together with its V-gene family, and reads lacking a unique V-gene family were excluded. To address suspected cross-contamination and a sequencing artifact, a later analysis removed several hundred highly shared, low-generation-probability nucleotide sequences. In a later analysis, a clonal expansion index for each public chain was calculated from normalized within-repertoire ranks of inferred template counts. A later analysis computed generation probabilities with a VDJ recombination model fitted to out-of-frame rearrangements, and checked the results against IGoR. A later analysis scored TCR-TCR, TCR-HLA and TCR-CMV co-occurrence with hypergeometric tests, applying a repertoire-size bias correction to TCR pairs. A later analysis estimated false discovery rates by permuting HLA or CMV assignments 20 times. In a later analysis, co-occurring TCRs were grouped with DBSCAN, and TCRdist sequence similarity was added when clustering was performed within HLA-allele-positive subsets. Co-occurrence clustering excluded repertoires with fewer than 30,000 or more than 120,000 public chains, plus five with anomalous nucleotide sharing. TCRdb carries this immuneACCESS record with in-frame sequences only. Its versions omit some clonotypes, under half of them owing to an unresolved V gene in the studies checked, with the rest unexplained. Clone size and the V and J calls come from that table; the DNA yielded D and trimming. Recorded for this sample are under 200,000 clones; approximately 80% of them occurred a single time. The ten largest clones add up to 1.9% of the sample.

The cohort was made up of several hundred healthy bone marrow donors. All cohort members were sampled while nominally healthy, although unrecorded immune exposures were likely present. The donor was CMV seronegative and was included in the group of 352 seronegative cohort members. Each donor provided a peripheral blood sample, and peripheral blood mononuclear cells were used for TCR beta sequencing. The Qiagen DNeasy Blood Extraction Kit was used to extract genomic DNA from the blood cell samples. For this clone: Its antigen has not been determined. Per-nucleotide qualities are absent, and no much larger clonotype sits a single base away.

The germline V and J ends show losses of 5 bases and 10 bases respectively, and no gene match explains 11 bases of the junction. Spanning cysteine to phenylalanine, the CDR3 consists of 15 amino acids. The sequence is cut down to CDR3 DNA, 45 bases in frame from base 1. The germline V gene sets CDR1 to SGHAT and CDR2 to FQNNGV. Recombination connected TRBV11-2 to TRBJ1-4; TRBD1 aligns with 9 central bases. This clonotype was obtained from a man between 18 and 29 years old in good health and CMV-seronegative. Material for sequencing was PBMCs. This receptor carries the CDR3 CASSLGGTGLAKLFF. The DNA reads as follows: TGTGCCAGCAGCCTGGGCGGGACAGGGTTGGCAAAACTGTTTTTT.